The clone carrying this TCR beta chain turned up a few times. With 60 Vbeta and 13 Jbeta primers, the PCR was carried out. Repertoires were generated with immunoSEQ multiplex PCR, while TCRdb's copy carries only in-frame clones and drops some. The table has around 150,000 clones, approximately 85% seen once. There are 12 residues in the CDR3. Looked up from germline, CDR1 is WSHSY and CDR2 is SAAADI. The V end lost 5 bases, the J end lost 7 bases, and 9 bases lay between the germline ends. The entry originates in a study of cytomegalovirus exposure and HLA in healthy donors. V gene TRBV10-2 combines with J gene TRBJ1-5; D possibly corresponds to TRBD1 (6 bases). Sequencing used PBMCs. The sequence derives from a woman in her forties or fifties in good health and CMV-seropositive. The CDR3 region is CASSQGYQPQHF. The CDR3 nucleotides are TGCGCCAGCAGTCAGGGGTACCAGCCCCAGCATTTT.